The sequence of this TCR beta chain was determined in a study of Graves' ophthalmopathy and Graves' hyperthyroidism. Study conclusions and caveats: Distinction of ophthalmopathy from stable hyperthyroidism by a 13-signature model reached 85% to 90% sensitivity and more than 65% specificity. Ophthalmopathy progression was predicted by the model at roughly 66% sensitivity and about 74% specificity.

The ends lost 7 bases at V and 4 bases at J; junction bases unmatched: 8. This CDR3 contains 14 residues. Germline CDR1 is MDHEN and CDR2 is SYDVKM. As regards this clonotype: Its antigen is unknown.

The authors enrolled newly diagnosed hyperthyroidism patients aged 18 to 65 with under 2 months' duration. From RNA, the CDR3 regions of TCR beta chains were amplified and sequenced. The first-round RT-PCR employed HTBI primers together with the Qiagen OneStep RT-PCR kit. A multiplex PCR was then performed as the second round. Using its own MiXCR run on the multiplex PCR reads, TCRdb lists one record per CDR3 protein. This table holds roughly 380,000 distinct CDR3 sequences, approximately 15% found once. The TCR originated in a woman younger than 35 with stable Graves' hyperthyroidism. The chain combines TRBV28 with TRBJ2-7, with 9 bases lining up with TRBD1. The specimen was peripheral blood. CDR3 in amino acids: CASNPGQGPYEQYF. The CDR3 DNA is TGTGCCAGCAACCCGGGACAGGGACCTTACGAGCAGTACTTC. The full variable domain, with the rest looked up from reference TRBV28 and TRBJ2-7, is DVKVTQSSRYLVKRTGEKVFLECVQDMDHENMFWYRQDPGLGLRLIYFSYDVKMKEKGDIPEGYSVSREKKERFSLILESASTNQTSMYLCASNPGQGPYEQYFGPGTRLTVT.